The T cell receptor (beta chain) described here comes from a study of beta chain features in type 1 diabetes. Across the study: Healthy donors resembled patients in age, gender and cell yields.

With regard to this clone: Its specificity is not known.

CDR3 length: 13 amino acids. Trimming removed 4 bases from V and 1 base from J, with 7 bases in between. Germline V gives CDR1 SGHVS, CDR2 FNYEAQ. Every bit of the isolated RNA underwent reverse transcription, so sequencing read expressed TCRB transcripts. Naive, central memory and regulatory T cell samples averaged about 3.57 million immunoSEQ reads each. Sequenced by immunoSEQ multiplex PCR; TCRdb stores in-frame clones only, minus some. Here the sample spans 150,000 to 190,000 clones, about a tenth being singletons. General study findings and limits: The study found moderately but significantly shorter TCRB CDR3s in all four CD4+ subsets of Type 1 diabetes patients.

The sample was central memory CD4+ T cells from blood. This chain joins TRBV7-6 and TRBJ1-1; TRBD1 is a possible D gene (6 bases). This clonotype was obtained from a man between 25 and 39 years old with type 1 diabetes. The CDR3 loop is CASSSDRNTEAFF. The CDR3 DNA reads as TGTGCCAGCAGCTCGGACAGGAACACTGAAGCTTTCTTT.